The rows below give T cell receptor beta chains drawn from one sample of a study of cytomegalovirus exposure and HLA in healthy donors. The data were produced by immunoSEQ multiplex PCR, yet TCRdb's version contains in-frame clones alone and is incomplete. The sample consists of 150,000 to 200,000 clones, around 75% of them appearing once. Sequenced: PBMCs. The receptors were sampled from a woman between 45 and 65 years old in good health and CMV-seropositive. Each CDR3 is given with its conserved first and last residue. A D gene is named only where the DNA matches it firmly. The size entry is marked missing in some rows and otherwise reads once, few, many or a size class.

abundance	v_gene	d_gene	j_gene	CDR3aa	CDR3nt
.	TRBV6-1	.	TRBJ1-1	CASSEGRVATEAFF	TGTGCCAGCAGTGAAGGCAGGGTGGCGACTGAAGCTTTCTTT
few	TRBV9	.	TRBJ2-2	CASSIGGRRTGELFF	TGTGCCAGCAGCATCGGGGGAAGGAGAACCGGGGAGCTGTTTTTT
once	TRBV5-4	TRBD1	TRBJ2-7	CASSLRRTGGRGEQYF	TGTGCCAGCAGCTTGCGTCGGACAGGGGGCAGGGGGGAGCAGTACTTC
.	TRBV11-1	.	TRBJ1-1	CASSRTGLTEAFF	TGTGCCAGCAGCCGAACAGGGCTCACTGAAGCTTTCTTT
few	TRBV6-1	.	TRBJ1-1	CASFTPRGLTGEAFF	TGTGCCAGCTTTACCCCCAGGGGATTAACCGGTGAAGCTTTCTTT
.	TRBV19	TRBD1	TRBJ2-7	CASSSRTGGHGEQYF	TGTGCCAGTAGTTCGAGGACAGGGGGCCACGGGGAGCAGTACTTC
.	TRBV6-1	.	TRBJ2-3	CASSALIGLARTFSTDTQYF	TGTGCCAGCAGTGCTCTCATTGGGCTAGCCCGGACCTTTAGCACAGATACGCAGTATTTT
.	TRBV2	TRBD1	TRBJ2-7	CASRVGQGRAYEQYF	TGTGCCAGCAGAGTAGGACAGGGAAGAGCCTACGAGCAGTACTTC
.	TRBV29-1	.	TRBJ1-3	CSVEDPNSGNTIYF	TGCAGCGTTGAAGACCCCAACTCTGGAAACACCATATATTTT
.	TRBV15	.	TRBJ2-2	CATSRDRGAANTGELFF	TGTGCCACCAGCAGAGATCGGGGGGCCGCGAACACCGGGGAGCTGTTTTTT
few	TRBV12-5	.	TRBJ1-2	CASGLVIPGRTYGYTF	TGTGCTAGTGGTTTGGTAATTCCCGGCAGGACTTATGGCTACACCTTC
.	TRBV7-2	.	TRBJ1-6	CASSPSRNSPLHF	TGTGCCAGCAGCCCTTCGAGGAATTCACCCCTCCACTTT